This TCR beta chain was sequenced during a study of beta chain features in type 1 diabetes. The germline V and J ends were trimmed by 5 bases and 5 bases, with 2 bases remaining between them. Germline V gene sequence: CDR1 SEHNR, CDR2 FQNEAQ (reference sequence). The CDR3 is 10 residues long. This clone was detected a few times. What it recognizes is unknown. TCRB transcripts that were expressed got sequenced, as all of the isolated RNA had been reverse transcribed. Generated by immunoSEQ multiplex PCR, the TCRdb table keeps only in-frame clones and is missing some. The sample contains approximately 150,000 clones, more than 10% of which appear only once. Overall study findings and caveats: Researchers report that Type 1 diabetes patients had moderately but significantly shorter TCRB CDR3s across all four CD4+ subsets. cDNA sequencing could over-represent cells with high TCR expression. The naive, central memory and Treg TCRB repertoires showed an apparent similarity that was greater among patients than among healthy donors.

Input material: central memory CD4+ T cells from blood. The V gene is TRBV7-9, the J gene TRBJ2-3; no clear D. The clonotype originates from a man aged 18 to 29 with type 1 diabetes. This CDR3 reads CASSRDTQYF. The CDR3 region has the DNA TGTGCCAGCAGCCGAGATACGCAGTATTTT.